These 21 T cell receptor beta chains were all obtained from the same sample, sequenced in a study of blood T cell repertoires in COVID-19. Method: immunoSEQ multiplex PCR; TCRdb's copy keeps in-frame clones and lacks some. The table shows about 100,000 clones, with 70% to 90% occurring only once. Sample: peripheral blood. The receptor set was obtained from a man older than 75 with acute or convalescent COVID-19.

The chain is built from TRBV29-1 and TRBJ1-5; D is unresolved. CDR1 is SQVTM and CDR2 is ANQGSEA in the germline V gene. The CDR3 length is 16 residues. The V and J ends lost 6 bases and 0 bases respectively, with 18 bases between them. The CDR3 DNA follows: TGCAGCGTGCCCCGGAGGGTTCCTTATAGCAATCAGCCCCAGCATTTT. It translates to CSVPRRVPYSNQPQHF. The variable domain in full, completed from reference TRBV29-1 and TRBJ1-5, reads SAVISQKPSRDICQRGTSLTIQCQVDSQVTMMFWYRQQPGQSLTLIATANQGSEATYESGFVIDKFPISRPNLTFSTLTVSNMSPEDSSIYLCSVPRRVPYSNQPQHFGDGTRLSIL.

The rearrangement uses TRBV21-1 and TRBJ1-1; the table's D call TRBD1 went unverified against the DNA. TRBV21-1 has pseudogene status. This CDR3 spans 12 amino acids. CDR3 bases: TGTGCCAGGGGGGAAACAGGGTCGGAAGCTTTCTTT. The encoded protein is CARGETGSEAFF.

The chain carries TRBV4-2 and TRBJ2-1, with TRBD2 matching over 8 bases. Germline CDR1 LGHNA, CDR2 YNFKEQ. V shed 2 bases, J shed 10 bases, and the junction held 10 bases outside the gene matches. CDR3 length equals 15 residues. The CDR3 protein is CASSQPAGEGGEQFF. The CDR3 nucleotides read TGTGCCAGCAGCCAACCAGCGGGAGAGGGCGGCGAGCAGTTCTTC.

The gene calls are TRBV19 and TRBJ2-1; possible D gene TRBD2, 5 bases. V was trimmed by 6 bases and J by 7 bases, leaving 16 bases between them. The germline gives CDR1 LNHDA, CDR2 SQIVND (reference sequence). The CDR3 extends over 14 amino acids. The CDR3 sequence: CASSFGADSNEQFF. The DNA of the CDR3 is TGTGCCAGTAGCTTCGGCGCGGACTCTAATGAGCAGTTCTTC.

The genes are TRBV5-6 and TRBJ1-6; D remains ambiguous. Germline-derived CDR1 and CDR2 are SGHDT and YYEEEE. The CDR3 sequence is 13 residues long. Trimming took off 4 bases at V and 10 bases at J, with 12 bases between the two ends. CDR3 nucleotides: TGTGCCAGCAGCCCGCCTGGCGGGTCACCCCTCCACTTT. Translated, it gives CASSPPGGSPLHF.

This chain connects TRBV5-1 to TRBJ2-7, with 9 bases that match TRBD2. The germline V gene has CDR1 SGHRS and CDR2 YFSETQ. Losses at the gene ends were 4 bases for V and 3 bases for J; bases not matched to a gene: 5. The CDR3 spans 14 residues. CDR3 residues: CASSRTSVNYEQYF. DNA for the CDR3: TGCGCCAGCAGCCGGACTAGCGTAAACTACGAGCAGTACTTC.

The chain recombines TRBV6-6 with TRBJ2-1; 9 bases are a match to TRBD2. There are 16 residues in the CDR3. Germline V CDR1 and CDR2: MNHNY, SVGAGI (reference sequence). V shed 2 bases, J shed 8 bases, and the junction held 10 bases outside the gene matches. CDR3 bases: TGTGCCAGCAGTTACCGTATAGCGGGAGTAGATGATGAGCAGTTCTTC. It yields the protein CASSYRIAGVDDEQFF.

The CDR3 DNA is TGTGCCAGCAGCTCGACCGGGACAACCACCGGGGAGCTGTTTTTT. It yields the protein CASSSTGTTTGELFF. The rearrangement joins TRBV7-6 to TRBJ2-2; a possible D gene is TRBD1 (6 bases). In germline, CDR1 is SGHVS, CDR2 FNYEAQ. This CDR3 is 15 amino acids long. V lost 4 bases and J 4 bases, leaving 13 bases between the germline ends.

The CDR3 coding sequence is TGTGCCAGTACCGTAACGGGACTAGCGGGAGGCACGACCGAGCAGTACTTC. It yields the protein CASTVTGLAGGTTEQYF. This rearrangement joins TRBV19 to TRBJ2-7; 15 positions match TRBD2. V dropped 7 bases and J dropped 6; count of bases not matched to a gene: 13. The CDR3 has 17 amino acids. Germline assignment: CDR1 LNHDA and CDR2 SQIVND (reference sequence).

The chain uses TRBV4-2 and TRBJ1-1, with D possibly matching TRBD1 (5 bases). The CDR3 consists of 14 residues. Germline CDR1 is LGHNA and CDR2 is YNFKEQ. Trimming took 4 bases from V and 2 from J, leaving 11 bases between them. The CDR3 sequence: CASSLRVANTEAFF. The CDR3 DNA follows: TGTGCCAGCAGCCTCAGGGTCGCCAACACTGAAGCTTTCTTT.

The chain links TRBV7-6 to TRBJ1-5; possibly TRBD1 for D (5 bases). The CDR3 is 15 amino acids. Germline V lookup: CDR1 SGHVS, CDR2 FNYEAQ. V was clipped by 1 base and J by 1 base, with 8 bases between them. CDR3 amino acids: CASSLGQGSNQPQHF. The DNA for the CDR3 is TGTGCCAGCAGCTTAGGGCAGGGAAGCAATCAGCCCCAGCATTTT.

J is TRBJ2-5 and V is TRBV28; TRBD1 might be the D (7 bases). This CDR3 region has 15 residues. CDR1 is MDHEN, CDR2 SYDVKM, per germline. Trimming removed 6 bases at V and 5 bases at J, with 19 bases between. The DNA of the CDR3 is TGTGCCAGCAGCCCCCAGGGGGGATCCCTGGAGACCCAGTACTTC. Residues: CASSPQGGSLETQYF.

The gene calls are TRBV5-1 and TRBJ2-7, with 8 bases matching TRBD2. With 4 bases clipped from V and 0 bases from J, the junction kept 6 bases outside the gene matches. Germline CDR1 reads SGHRS; CDR2 reads YFSETQ. This CDR3 has 15 residues. The CDR3 DNA reads TGCGCCAGCAGCCATAGCGGGGTAGACTCCTACGAGCAGTACTTC. Amino acid sequence: CASSHSGVDSYEQYF. The full variable domain, its missing parts supplied by reference TRBV5-1 and TRBJ2-7, is KAGVTQTPRYLIKTRGQQVTLSCSPISGHRSVSWYQQTPGQGLQFLFEYFSETQRNKGNFPGRFSGRQFSNSRSEMNVSTLELGDSALYLCASSHSGVDSYEQYFGPGTRLTVT.

The chain's CDR3 is CASSRTGGLAGELFF. In nucleotides, the CDR3 is TGTGCCAGCAGCCGGACAGGGGGCCTAGCCGGGGAGCTGTTTTTT. V gene TRBV7-2 combines with J gene TRBJ2-2; 11 bases match TRBD1. The ends lost 5 bases at V and 6 bases at J; junction bases unmatched: 5. Looked up from germline, CDR1 is SGHTA and CDR2 is FQGNSA. There are 15 residues in the CDR3.

About this clone: The junction and the germline gene differ at one end; a read error may be behind it. V is TRBV7-2 and J is TRBJ1-3; D remains unclear. The germline CDR1 and CDR2 sequences are SGHTA and FQGNSA. The CDR3 has 15 residues. The DNA for the CDR3 is TGTGCCAGCAGCTTAGAGCTCGGGTCTGGGAACACCATATATTTT. Translating it yields CASSLELGSGNTIYF.

The rearrangement uses TRBV7-9 and TRBJ1-1; tentatively, D is TRBD1 (6 bases). The V gene's germline CDR1 is SEHNR and CDR2 FQNEAQ (reference sequence). The CDR3 extends over 14 amino acids. The V end lost 3 bases, the J end lost 4 bases, and 12 bases lay between the germline ends. The CDR3 DNA reads as TGTGCCAGCAGCTTCGGGGGGCGCGGCACTGAAGCTTTCTTT. It translates to CASSFGGRGTEAFF.

The chain employs TRBV5-4 and TRBJ1-4; 8 bases are shared with TRBD1. The CDR3 totals 15 residues. The V gene's germline CDR1 is SGHNT and CDR2 YYREEE (reference sequence). V lost 4 bases to trimming and J lost 8 bases; unmatched junction nucleotides: 10. The CDR3 nucleotides are TGTGCCAGCAGCCTGGTGGGACAGGCGGGGGAAAAACTGTTTTTT. Its translation: CASSLVGQAGEKLFF.

The chain employs TRBV18 and TRBJ2-7; D is possibly TRBD2 (5 bases). The CDR3 loop spans 15 amino acids. Trimming left V 2 bases short and J 5 bases short, with 16 bases between. CDR1 is KGHSH and CDR2 is LQKENI in the germline V gene. The CDR3 coding sequence is TGTGCCAGCTCACCAAGGAGCGGAGCCCCCCACGAGCAGTACTTC. Its translation is CASSPRSGAPHEQYF. Combining the CDR3 with reference TRBV18 and TRBJ2-7 gives the whole variable domain NAGVMQNPRHLVRRRGQEARLRCSPMKGHSHVYWYRQLPEEGLKFMVYLQKENIIDESGMPKERFSAEFPKEGPSILRIQQVVRGDSAAYFCASSPRSGAPHEQYFGPGTRLTVT.

V usage is TRBV3-1 (or the pseudogene TRBV3-2) and J usage is TRBJ2-7, with D tentatively TRBD2 (5 bases). V shed 8 bases and J shed 0 bases, with 17 bases lying between them. The germline CDR1 and CDR2 sequences are LGHDT and YNNKEL (reference sequence). There are 15 residues in the CDR3. The CDR3 is CASCPSGPNSYEQYF. The CDR3, as DNA: TGTGCCAGCTGCCCCAGCGGCCCCAACTCCTACGAGCAGTACTTC.

This sequence joins TRBV28 and TRBJ1-4, with D possibly TRBD1 on 5 matching bases. Germline V gene sequence: CDR1 MDHEN, CDR2 SYDVKM. Trimming removed 3 bases at V and 8 bases at J, with 16 bases between. The CDR3 sequence is 15 residues long. For the CDR3, the DNA is TGTGCCAGCAGTTTCAGACAGACCCGGTTGGAAAAACTGTTTTTT. Translating gives CASSFRQTRLEKLFF.

The chain uses TRBV6-2 or TRBV6-3 and TRBJ1-5; no reliable D call. Trimming removed 2 bases at V and 5 bases at J, with 10 bases between. CDR3 length equals 14 residues. Germline V gene sequence: CDR1 MNHEY, CDR2 SVGEGT. This chain's CDR3 is CASSYAGGYQPQHF. The CDR3 DNA reads as TGTGCCAGCAGTTACGCGGGAGGGTATCAGCCCCAGCATTTT.